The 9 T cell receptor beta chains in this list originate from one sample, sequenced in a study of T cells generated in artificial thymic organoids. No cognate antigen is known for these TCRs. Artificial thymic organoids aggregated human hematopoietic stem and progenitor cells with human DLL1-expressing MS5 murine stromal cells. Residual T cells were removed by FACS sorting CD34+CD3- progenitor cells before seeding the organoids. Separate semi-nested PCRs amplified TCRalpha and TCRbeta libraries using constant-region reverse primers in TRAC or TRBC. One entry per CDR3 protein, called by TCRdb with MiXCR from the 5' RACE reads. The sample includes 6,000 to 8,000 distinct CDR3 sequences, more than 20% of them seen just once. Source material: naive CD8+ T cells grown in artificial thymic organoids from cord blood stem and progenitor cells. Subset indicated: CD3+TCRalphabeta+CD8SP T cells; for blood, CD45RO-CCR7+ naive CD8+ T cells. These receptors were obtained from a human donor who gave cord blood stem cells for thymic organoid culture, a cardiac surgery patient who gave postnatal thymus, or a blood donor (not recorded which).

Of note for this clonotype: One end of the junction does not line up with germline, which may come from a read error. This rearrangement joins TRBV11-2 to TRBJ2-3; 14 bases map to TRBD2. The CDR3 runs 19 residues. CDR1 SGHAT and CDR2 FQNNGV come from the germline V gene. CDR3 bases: TGTGCCAGCAGCTGGGGACTAGCGGGGGCCGGTTGTAGCACAGATGCGCAGTATTTT. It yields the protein CASSWGLAGAGCSTDAQYF.

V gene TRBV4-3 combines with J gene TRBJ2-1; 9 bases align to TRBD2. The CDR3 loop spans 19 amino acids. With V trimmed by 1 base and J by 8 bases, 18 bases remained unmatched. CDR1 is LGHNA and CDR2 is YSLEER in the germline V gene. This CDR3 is CASSQGVWVSRGGLYEQFF. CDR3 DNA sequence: TGCGCCAGCAGCCAAGGGGTCTGGGTCTCGCGGGGGGGCCTCTATGAGCAGTTCTTC.

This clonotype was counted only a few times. The DNA of the CDR3 is TGCGCCAGCAGAGGAGGAGGACATTATAATTCACCCCTCCACTTT. Translated, it gives CASRGGGHYNSPLHF. The V and J genes are TRBV5-1 and TRBJ1-6; tentative D call: TRBD1 (5 bases). This CDR3 spans 15 amino acids. The ends were cut back, 5 bases at V and 4 bases at J, with 13 bases in the middle. Germline V gene data show CDR1 as SGHRS and CDR2 as YFSETQ.

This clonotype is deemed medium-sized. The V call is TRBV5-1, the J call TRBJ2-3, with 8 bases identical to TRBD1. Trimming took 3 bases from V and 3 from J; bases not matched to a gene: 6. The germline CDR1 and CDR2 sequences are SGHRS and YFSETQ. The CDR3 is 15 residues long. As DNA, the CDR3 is TGCGCCAGCAGCTGGACAGGGCCGAGGACAGATACGCAGTATTTT. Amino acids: CASSWTGPRTDTQYF.

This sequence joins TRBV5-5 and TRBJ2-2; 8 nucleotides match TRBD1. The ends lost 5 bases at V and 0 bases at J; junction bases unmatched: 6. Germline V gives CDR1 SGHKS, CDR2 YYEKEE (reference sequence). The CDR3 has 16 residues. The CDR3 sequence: CASSLQGDSNTGELFF. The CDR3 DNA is TGTGCCAGCAGTTTACAGGGGGACTCGAACACCGGGGAGCTGTTTTTT.

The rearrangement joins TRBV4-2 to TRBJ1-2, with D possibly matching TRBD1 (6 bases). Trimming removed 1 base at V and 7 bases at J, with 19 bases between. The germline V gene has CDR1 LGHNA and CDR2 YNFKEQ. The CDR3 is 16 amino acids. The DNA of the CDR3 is TGTGCCAGCAGCCAAGGGAGGTGGAGGGGGGGTTGTGGCTACACCTTC. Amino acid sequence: CASSQGRWRGGCGYTF.

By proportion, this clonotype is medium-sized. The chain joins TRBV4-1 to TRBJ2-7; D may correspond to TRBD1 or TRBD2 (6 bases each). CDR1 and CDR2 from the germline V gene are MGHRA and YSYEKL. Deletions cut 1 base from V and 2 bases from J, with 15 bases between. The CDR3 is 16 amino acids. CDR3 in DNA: TGCGCCAGCAGCCAAGGCCATGGGGGGCAGCCCTACGAGCAGTACTTC. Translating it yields CASSQGHGGQPYEQYF.

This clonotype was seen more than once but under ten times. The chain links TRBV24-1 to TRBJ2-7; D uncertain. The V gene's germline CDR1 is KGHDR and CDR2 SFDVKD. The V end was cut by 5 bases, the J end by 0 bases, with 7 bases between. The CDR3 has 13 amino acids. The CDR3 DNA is TGTGCCACCAGTGCCGAAGGCTCCTACGAGCAGTACTTC. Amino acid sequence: CATSAEGSYEQYF.

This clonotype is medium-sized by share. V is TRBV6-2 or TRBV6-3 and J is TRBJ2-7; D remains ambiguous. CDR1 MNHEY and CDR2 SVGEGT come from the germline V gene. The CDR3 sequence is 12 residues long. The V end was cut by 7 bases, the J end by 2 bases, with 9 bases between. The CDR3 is CASTNGPYEQYF. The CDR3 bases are TGTGCCAGCACTAACGGACCCTACGAGCAGTACTTC.